This is a list of T cell receptor beta chains from one sample in a study of identical twins. TCRdb reanalysed the 5' RACE reads using MiXCR and keeps one entry per CDR3 protein. The table has 1.5 million or so distinct CDR3 sequences, around a third seen once. Sequenced: cord blood. Receptors originate from a newborn girl in good health. Each CDR3 is given without its conserved first and last residue. The order of the fields is clone size, V gene, J gene, CDR3 protein. Clone sizes are given selectively: once, few, many, or a class where the clone is expanded.

>NA|TRBV20-1|TRBJ2-4
SARASGGKKLVVKNIQY
>few|TRBV4-2|TRBJ1-6
ASSLLSGQGRGYNSPLH
>NA|TRBV6-2/TRBV6-3|TRBJ2-2
ASRPRNYPNTGELF
>NA|TRBV2|TRBJ2-5
ASSEQTSGKETQY
>NA|TRBV3-1|TRBJ1-1
ASSQGPSMNTEAF
>NA|TRBV4-1|TRBJ2-3
ASSQARVATDTQY
>few|TRBV6-1|TRBJ2-1
ASLGRIYNEQF
>NA|TRBV6-2/TRBV6-3|TRBJ1-2
ASSYRDLKNYGYT
>few|TRBV7-9|TRBJ2-1
AIYGTDDYNEQF
>NA|TRBV20-1|TRBJ2-3
SARERSTDTQY
>many|TRBV12-3/TRBV12-4|TRBJ1-2
ASDTRELNGYT
>NA|TRBV19|TRBJ2-1
ASSGSGSNEQF
>NA|TRBV4-1|TRBJ2-1
ASSGLAGNGQF
>NA|TRBV7-2|TRBJ1-1
ASSLAGVANTEAF
>once|TRBV7-2|TRBJ2-3
ASSWLTSRGTDTQY
>NA|TRBV7-2|NA
ASSFASWETQY
>few|TRBV28|TRBJ2-5
ASRPPHRGKTQY
>NA|TRBV27|TRBJ2-2
ASSLLQGAGTGELF
>few|TRBV2|TRBJ1-5
ASSPREGMRNQPQH
>NA|TRBV27|TRBJ1-1
ASSFTGRGRDEAF
>NA|TRBV18|TRBJ2-1
ASSPDSTRRLYNEQF
>few|TRBV24-1|TRBJ2-1
ATSDLPGNEQF
>NA|TRBV4-2|TRBJ1-4
ASHPSSGSNEKLF
>NA|TRBV7-2|TRBJ2-3
ASSPRGGLLAQY
>NA|TRBV20-1|TRBJ2-5
SALDAVLAGAYNEQY
>NA|TRBV7-2|TRBJ2-1
ASRDPGLASYNEQF
>NA|TRBV2|TRBJ1-5
ASSEAWGTDSNQPQH
>NA|TRBV20-1|TRBJ1-2
SAPVSGVWYGYT
>NA|TRBV12-3/TRBV12-4|TRBJ1-1
ASSLGQVQGMNTEAF